The entry below describes one TCR beta chain. These data come from a study of OX40 agonist ivuxolimab in advanced cancers. Profiled with immunoSEQ multiplex PCR; TCRdb holds only in-frame clones, not every one. The sample consists of roughly 80,000 clones, about 80% of them appearing once. CDR3 size: 17 residues. Per germline, CDR1 LNHDA and CDR2 SQIVND (reference sequence). J lost 1 base, V lost 4 bases, and 5 bases had no gene match. The specimen comprised CD4+ or CD8+ T cells sorted from blood, sampled in a trial of the OX40 agonist ivuxolimab. The chain couples TRBV19 to TRBJ2-5; 14 nucleotides line up with TRBD2. This receptor was obtained from an adult with an advanced solid tumor such as melanoma, head and neck, liver or kidney cancer. In DNA, the CDR3 is TGTGCCAGTAGTACGACGGGACTAGCGGGAGTCCAAGAGACCCAGTACTTC. Its protein product is CASSTTGLAGVQETQYF.